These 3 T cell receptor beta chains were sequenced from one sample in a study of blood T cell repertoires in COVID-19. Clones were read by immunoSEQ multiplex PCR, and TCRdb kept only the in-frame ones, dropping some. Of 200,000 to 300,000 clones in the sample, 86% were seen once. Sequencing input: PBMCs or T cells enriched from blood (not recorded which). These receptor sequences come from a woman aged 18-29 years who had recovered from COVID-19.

The CDR3: CATSRGFGYTF. Here the CDR3 DNA reads TGTGCCACGTCCAGGGGCTTTGGCTACACCTTC. The rearrangement links TRBV12-3 or TRBV12-4 to TRBJ1-2, with D maybe TRBD1 (6 bases). Trimming stripped 10 bases from V and 7 bases from J, with 13 bases between. This CDR3 has 11 amino acids.

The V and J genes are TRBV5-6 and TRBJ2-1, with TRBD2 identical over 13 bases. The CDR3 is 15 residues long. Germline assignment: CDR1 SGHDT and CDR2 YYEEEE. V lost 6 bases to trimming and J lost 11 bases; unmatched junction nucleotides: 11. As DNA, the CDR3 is TGTGCCAGCACTTCCACGAAGGGACTAGCGGGAAAGCAGTTCTTC. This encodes CASTSTKGLAGKQFF.

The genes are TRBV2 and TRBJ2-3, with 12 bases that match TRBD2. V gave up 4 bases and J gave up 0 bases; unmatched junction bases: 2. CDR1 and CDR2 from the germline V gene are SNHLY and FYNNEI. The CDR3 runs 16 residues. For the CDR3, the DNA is TGTGCCAGCAGTGGACTAGCGGGGGACAGCACAGATACGCAGTATTTT. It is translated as CASSGLAGDSTDTQYF.